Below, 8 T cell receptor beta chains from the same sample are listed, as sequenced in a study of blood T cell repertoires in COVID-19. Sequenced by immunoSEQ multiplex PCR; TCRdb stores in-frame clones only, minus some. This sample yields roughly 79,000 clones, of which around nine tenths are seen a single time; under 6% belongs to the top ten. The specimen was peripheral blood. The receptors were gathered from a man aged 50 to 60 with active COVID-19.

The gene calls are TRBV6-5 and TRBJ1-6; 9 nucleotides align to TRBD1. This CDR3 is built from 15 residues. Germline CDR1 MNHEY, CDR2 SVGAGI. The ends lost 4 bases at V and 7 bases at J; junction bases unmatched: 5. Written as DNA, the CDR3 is TGTGCCAGCAGTTCGTACAGGGGGCTCAATTCACCCCTCCACTTT. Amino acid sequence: CASSSYRGLNSPLHF.

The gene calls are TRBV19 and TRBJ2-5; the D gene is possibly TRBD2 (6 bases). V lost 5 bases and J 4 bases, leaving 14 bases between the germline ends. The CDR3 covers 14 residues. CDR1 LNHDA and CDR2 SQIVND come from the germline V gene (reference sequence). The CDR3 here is CASSSPGEAETQYF. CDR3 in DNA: TGTGCCAGTAGTTCCCCGGGAGAGGCAGAGACCCAGTACTTC.

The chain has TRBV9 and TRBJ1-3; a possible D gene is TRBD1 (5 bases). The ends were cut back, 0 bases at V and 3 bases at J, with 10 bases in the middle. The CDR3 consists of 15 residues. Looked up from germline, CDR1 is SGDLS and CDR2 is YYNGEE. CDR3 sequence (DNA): TGTGCCAGCAGCGTAGCAGGGAAGAGTGGAAACACCATATATTTT. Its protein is CASSVAGKSGNTIYF. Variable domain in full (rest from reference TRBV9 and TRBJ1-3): DSGVTQTPKHLITATGQRVTLRCSPRSGDLSVYWYQQSLDQGLQFLIQYYNGEERAKGNILERFSAQQFPDLHSELNLSSLELGDSALYFCASSVAGKSGNTIYFGEGSWLTVV.

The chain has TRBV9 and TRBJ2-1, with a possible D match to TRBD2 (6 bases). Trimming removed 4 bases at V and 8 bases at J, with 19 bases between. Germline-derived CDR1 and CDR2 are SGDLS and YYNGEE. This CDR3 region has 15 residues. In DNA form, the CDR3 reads TGTGCCAGCAGCCCTACCGGGGCTTGGGGGGATGAGCAGTTCTTC. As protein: CASSPTGAWGDEQFF.

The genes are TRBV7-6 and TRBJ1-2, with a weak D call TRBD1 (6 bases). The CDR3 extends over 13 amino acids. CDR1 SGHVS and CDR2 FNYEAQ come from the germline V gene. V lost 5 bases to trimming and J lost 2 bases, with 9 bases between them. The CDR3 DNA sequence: TGTGCCAGCAGCCGAGACAGGAACTATGGCTACACCTTC. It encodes CASSRDRNYGYTF.

CDR3 coding DNA: TGCGCCAGCAGCCCGGGGAGGGGCGGGGAGACCCAGTACTTC. It translates to CASSPGRGGETQYF. V is TRBV4-3 and J is TRBJ2-5; TRBD2 aligns across 7 bases. Germline CDR1 is LGHNA and CDR2 is YSLEER. The trim removed 4 bases at V and 5 bases at J, leaving 7 bases unmatched. This CDR3 region has 14 residues.

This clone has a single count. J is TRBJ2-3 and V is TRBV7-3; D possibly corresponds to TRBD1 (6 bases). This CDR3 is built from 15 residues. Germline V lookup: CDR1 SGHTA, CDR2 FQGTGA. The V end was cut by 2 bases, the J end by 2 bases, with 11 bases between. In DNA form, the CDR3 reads TGTGCCAGCAGCTTATTTGGACAGAACACAGATACGCAGTATTTT. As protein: CASSLFGQNTDTQYF. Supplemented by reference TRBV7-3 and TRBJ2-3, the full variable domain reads GAGVSQTPSNKVTEKGKYVELRCDPISGHTALYWYRQSLGQGPEFLIYFQGTGAADDSGLPNDRFFAVRPEGSVSTLKIQRTERGDSAVYLCASSLFGQNTDTQYFGPGTRLTVL.

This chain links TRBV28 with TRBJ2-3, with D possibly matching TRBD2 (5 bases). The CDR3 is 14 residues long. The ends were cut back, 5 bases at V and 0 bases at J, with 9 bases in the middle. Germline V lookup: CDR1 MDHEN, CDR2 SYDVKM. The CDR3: CASSPGLSTDTQYF. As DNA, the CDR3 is TGTGCCAGCAGTCCTGGACTTAGCACAGATACGCAGTATTTT.